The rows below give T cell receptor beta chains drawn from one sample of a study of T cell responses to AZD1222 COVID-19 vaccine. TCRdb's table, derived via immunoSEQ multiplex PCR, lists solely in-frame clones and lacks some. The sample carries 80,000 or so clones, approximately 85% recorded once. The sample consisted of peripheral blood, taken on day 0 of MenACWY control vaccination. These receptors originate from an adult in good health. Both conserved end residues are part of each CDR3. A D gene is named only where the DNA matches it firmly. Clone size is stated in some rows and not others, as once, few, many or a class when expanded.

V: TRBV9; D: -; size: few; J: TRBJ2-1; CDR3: CASSVEVGSYNEQFF; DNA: TGTGCCAGCAGCGTAGAGGTTGGCTCCTACAATGAGCAGTTCTTC
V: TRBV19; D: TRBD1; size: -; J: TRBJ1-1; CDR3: CASSGQGAVTEAFF; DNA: TGTGCCAGTAGTGGACAGGGGGCAGTCACTGAAGCTTTCTTT
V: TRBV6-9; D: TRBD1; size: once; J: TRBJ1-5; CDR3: CASSYPGSGQGNQPQHF; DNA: TGTGCCAGCAGTTATCCGGGGAGCGGACAGGGCAATCAGCCCCAGCATTTT
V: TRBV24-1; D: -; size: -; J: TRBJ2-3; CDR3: CATSGQATDTQYF; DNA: TGTGCCACCAGTGGCCAGGCCACAGATACGCAGTATTTT
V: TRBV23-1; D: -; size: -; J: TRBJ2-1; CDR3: CASSQDQKGGSLGNEQFF; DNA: TGCGCCAGCAGTCAAGATCAAAAGGGGGGTAGCCTGGGTAATGAGCAGTTCTTC
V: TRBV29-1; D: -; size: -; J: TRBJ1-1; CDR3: CSVRTLEAFF; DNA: TGCAGCGTTAGGACGCTGGAAGCTTTCTTT
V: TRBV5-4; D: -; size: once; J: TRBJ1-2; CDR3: CASSLEGLYHGYTF; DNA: TGTGCCAGCAGCTTGGAAGGACTTTACCATGGCTACACCTTC
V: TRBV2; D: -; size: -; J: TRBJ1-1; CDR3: CASTLNTEAFF; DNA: TGTGCCAGCACCCTGAACACTGAAGCTTTCTTT
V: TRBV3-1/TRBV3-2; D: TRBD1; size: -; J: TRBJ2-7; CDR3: CASSQDPTGGFSTYEQYF; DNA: TGTGCCAGCAGCCAAGACCCGACAGGGGGCTTCTCCACCTACGAGCAGTACTTC
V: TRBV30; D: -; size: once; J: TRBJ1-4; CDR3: CAYRVGEKLFF; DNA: TGTGCCTACAGGGTTGGGGAAAAACTGTTTTTT
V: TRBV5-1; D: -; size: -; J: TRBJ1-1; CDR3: CASSPSRGMNTEAFF; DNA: TGCGCCAGCAGCCCTTCCCGGGGTATGAACACTGAAGCTTTCTTT
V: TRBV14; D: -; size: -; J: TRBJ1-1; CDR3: CASSWGDTEAFF; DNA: TGTGCCAGCAGTTGGGGGGACACTGAAGCTTTCTTT
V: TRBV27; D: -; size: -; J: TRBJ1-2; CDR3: CASSPQGFPSGYTF; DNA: TGTGCCAGCAGTCCCCAGGGGTTCCCAAGCGGCTACACCTTC
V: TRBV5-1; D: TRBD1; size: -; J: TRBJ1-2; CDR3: CASSLVGQGDGYTF; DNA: TGCGCCAGCAGCTTGGTGGGACAGGGGGATGGCTACACCTTC
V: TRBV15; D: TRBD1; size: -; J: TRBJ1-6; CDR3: CATSRFGTDNSPLHF; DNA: TGTGCCACCAGCAGATTTGGGACAGATAATTCACCCCTCCACTTT
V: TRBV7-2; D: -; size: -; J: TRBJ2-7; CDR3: CASRFLQGHSYEQYF; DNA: TGTGCCAGCAGATTTCTTCAGGGACACTCCTACGAGCAGTACTTC
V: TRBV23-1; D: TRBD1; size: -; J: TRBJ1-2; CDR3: CASSQSGSGGHYGYTF; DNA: TGCGCCAGCAGTCAATCTGGGTCAGGGGGCCACTATGGCTACACCTTC
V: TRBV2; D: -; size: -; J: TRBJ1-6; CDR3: CASSENPAVSPLHF; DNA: TGTGCCAGCAGTGAAAACCCTGCGGTGTCACCCCTCCACTTT
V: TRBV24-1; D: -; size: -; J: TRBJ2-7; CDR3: CATSDCGRAYEQYF; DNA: TGTGCCACCAGTGATTGCGGACGGGCATACGAGCAGTACTTC
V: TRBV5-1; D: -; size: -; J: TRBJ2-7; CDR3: CASSADAGTTYEQYF; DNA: TGCGCCAGCAGCGCGGATGCCGGGACAACCTACGAGCAGTACTTC
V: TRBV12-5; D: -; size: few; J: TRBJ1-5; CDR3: CASGLVLGPQHF; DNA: TGTGCTAGTGGTTTGGTACTAGGGCCCCAGCATTTT
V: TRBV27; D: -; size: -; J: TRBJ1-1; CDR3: CASSLSINTEAFF; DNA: TGTGCCAGCAGTTTATCGATTAACACTGAAGCTTTCTTT
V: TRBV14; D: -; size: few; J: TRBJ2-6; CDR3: CASSPTLTFSGANVLTF; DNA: TGTGCCAGCAGCCCGACGCTCACGTTCTCTGGGGCCAACGTCCTGACTTTC
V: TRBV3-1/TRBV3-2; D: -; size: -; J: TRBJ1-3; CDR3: CASSQEGQVEGNTIYF; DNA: TGTGCCAGCAGCCAAGAAGGGCAGGTCGAAGGAAACACCATATATTTT
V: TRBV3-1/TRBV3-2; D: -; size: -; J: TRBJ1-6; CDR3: CASSQDMNSPLHF; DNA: TGTGCCAGCAGCCAAGATATGAATTCACCCCTCCACTTT
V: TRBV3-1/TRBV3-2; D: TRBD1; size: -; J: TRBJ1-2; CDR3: CASSWDRAAGYTF; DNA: TGTGCCAGCAGCTGGGACAGGGCGGCTGGCTACACCTTC
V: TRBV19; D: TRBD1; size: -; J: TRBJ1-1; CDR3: CASSRGGGQGANEAFF; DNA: TGTGCCAGTAGTAGGGGAGGGGGACAGGGGGCGAACGAAGCTTTCTTT
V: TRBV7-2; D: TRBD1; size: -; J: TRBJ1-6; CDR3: CASSLYGQGYSPLHF; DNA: TGTGCCAGCAGCTTATACGGACAGGGTTATTCACCCCTCCACTTT
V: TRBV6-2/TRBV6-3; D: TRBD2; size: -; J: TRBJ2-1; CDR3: CASSYSASGVNEQFF; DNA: TGTGCCAGCAGTTACTCGGCTAGCGGGGTGAATGAGCAGTTCTTC
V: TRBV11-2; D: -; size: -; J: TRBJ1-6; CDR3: CASSSPAEFDSPLHF; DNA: TGTGCCAGCAGCTCCCCCGCGGAGTTCGATTCACCCCTCCACTTT
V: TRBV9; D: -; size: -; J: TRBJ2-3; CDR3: CASSETGLIAHTQYF; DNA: TGTGCCAGCAGCGAGACGGGACTCATCGCGCATACGCAGTATTTT
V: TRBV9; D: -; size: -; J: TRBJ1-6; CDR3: CASSPEGSSPLHF; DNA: TGTGCCAGCAGCCCCGAGGGTTCTTCACCCCTCCACTTT
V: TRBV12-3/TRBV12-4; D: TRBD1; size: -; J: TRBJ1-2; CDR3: CASRTGGGGYTF; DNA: TGTGCCAGCCGAACAGGGGGCGGTGGCTACACCTTC
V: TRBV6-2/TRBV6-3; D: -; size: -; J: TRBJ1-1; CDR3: CASSYRTVNTEAFF; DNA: TGTGCCAGCAGTTACAGGACAGTCAACACTGAAGCTTTCTTT
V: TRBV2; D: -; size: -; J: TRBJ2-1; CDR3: CASSDYNEQFF; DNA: TGTGCCAGCAGTGACTACAATGAGCAGTTCTTC
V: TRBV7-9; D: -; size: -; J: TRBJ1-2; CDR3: CASSSDWARAYAYGYTF; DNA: TGTGCCAGCAGCTCCGACTGGGCAAGAGCGTACGCCTATGGCTACACCTTC
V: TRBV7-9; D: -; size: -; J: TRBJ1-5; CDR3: CASSSDSSNQPQHF; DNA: TGTGCCAGCAGCTCGGACAGCAGCAATCAGCCCCAGCATTTT
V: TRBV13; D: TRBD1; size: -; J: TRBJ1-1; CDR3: CASSLDRGHVNTEAFF; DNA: TGTGCCAGCAGCTTGGACAGGGGCCATGTGAACACTGAAGCTTTCTTT
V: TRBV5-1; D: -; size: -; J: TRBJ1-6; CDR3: CASSPNVGGQGNSPLHF; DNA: TGCGCCAGCAGCCCCAATGTCGGCGGGCAGGGTAATTCACCCCTCCACTTT
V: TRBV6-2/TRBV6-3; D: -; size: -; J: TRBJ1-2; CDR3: CASSSPGSNYGYTF; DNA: TGTGCCAGCAGTTCCCCAGGGAGTAACTATGGCTACACCTTC
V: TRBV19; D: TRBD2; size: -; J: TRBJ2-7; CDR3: CASRPSWAGDYEQYF; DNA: TGTGCCAGCCGCCCCAGTTGGGCGGGGGATTACGAGCAGTACTTC
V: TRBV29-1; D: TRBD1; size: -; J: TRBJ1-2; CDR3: CSLYDRGEDYGYTF; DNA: TGCAGCCTTTATGACAGGGGGGAAGACTATGGCTACACCTTC
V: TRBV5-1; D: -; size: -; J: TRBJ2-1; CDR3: CASTLDWGNEQFF; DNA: TGCGCCAGCACTCTGGACTGGGGCAATGAGCAGTTCTTC
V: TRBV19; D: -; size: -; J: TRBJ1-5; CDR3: CASSIDRGKPQHF; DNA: TGTGCCAGTAGTATAGATAGGGGAAAGCCCCAGCATTTT
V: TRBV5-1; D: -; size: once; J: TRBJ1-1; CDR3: CASSFAEGVTEAFF; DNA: TGCGCCAGCAGCTTCGCGGAGGGAGTGACTGAAGCTTTCTTT